In its sample, the clone carrying this TCR beta chain was seen a few times. This record comes from a study of blood T cell repertoires in COVID-19. Germline lookup yields CDR1 MNHEY and CDR2 SMNVEV (reference sequence). V was pared by 5 bases and J by 4 bases, with 3 bases of the junction left unmatched. The CDR3 is 14 residues long. Profiled with immunoSEQ multiplex PCR; TCRdb holds only in-frame clones, not every one. In the table there are tens of thousands of clones, about 80% of which are singletons. This chain connects TRBV27 to TRBJ2-1; 9 nucleotides agree with TRBD1. The receptor was derived from a young man with COVID-19, enrolled during active disease. Material: peripheral blood. The CDR3 loop is CASSRTGAYNEQFF. The CDR3 DNA reads as TGTGCCAGCAGTAGGACAGGGGCTTACAATGAGCAGTTCTTC.